This record covers a single T cell receptor beta chain. Its target is unknown. The sample comes from a study of T cells after yellow fever vaccination. Regarding the study as a whole: Researchers report a weaker secondary response that nonetheless peaked faster, day 5 versus 15.

The study made its TCR cDNA through 5'RACE template switching. That step introduced a universal primer site along with UMIs. TCRdb reprocessed the 5' RACE reads via MiXCR and lists one record per CDR3 protein. Of about 340,000 distinct CDR3 sequences detected, roughly 9.4% appear once; the ten largest clones hold roughly 18%. V shed 4 bases, J shed 8 bases, and the junction held 7 bases outside the gene matches. There are 15 residues in the CDR3. The germline gives CDR1 SGHTA, CDR2 FQGNSA. The clonotype originates from a man between 18 and 35 years old who received the YFV17D yellow fever vaccine. Source: PBMCs, taken on the day of the first yellow fever vaccination. V usage is TRBV7-2 and J usage is TRBJ2-4; 11 positions match TRBD2. The CDR3 bases are TGTGCCAGCAGCTCCCCCCTAGCGGGGGGTGACATTCAGTACTTC. It is translated as CASSSPLAGGDIQYF.